These T cell receptor beta chains were read from a single sample in a study of Graves' ophthalmopathy and Graves' hyperthyroidism. TCRdb ran MiXCR on the multiplex PCR reads and lists one entry per CDR3 protein. The table has 1 million to 1.3 million distinct CDR3 sequences, 36% seen once; the top ten hold 8.5% to 14%. Specimen: peripheral blood or thyroid tissue (not recorded which). The receptors stem from an adult man with Graves' hyperthyroidism. CDR3s include the opening cysteine and the closing phenylalanine or tryptophan. Fields, in order: CDR3 protein, CDR3 DNA, V gene, clone size, D gene, J gene. A D gene is named only where the DNA matches it firmly. The listing skips clone size in some rows; elsewhere it reads once, few, many or a size class.

cdr3_aa: CATSSLGTGGSPLHF
cdr3_nt: TGTGCCACCAGCAGCTTAGGGACAGGGGGGTCACCCCTCCACTTT
v_call: TRBV15
clone_size: .
d_call: TRBD1
j_call: TRBJ1-6

cdr3_aa: CASSQGGTYGYTF
cdr3_nt: TGCGCCAGCAGCCAGGGGGGGACCTATGGCTACACCTTC
v_call: TRBV4-3
clone_size: many
d_call: .
j_call: TRBJ1-2

cdr3_aa: CASSFRQGRGSPLHF
cdr3_nt: TGTGCCAGCAGCTTCAGACAGGGCCGGGGTTCACCCCTCCACTTT
v_call: TRBV5-5
clone_size: .
d_call: TRBD1
j_call: TRBJ1-6

cdr3_aa: CSARSTQGRSGNTIYF
cdr3_nt: TGCAGTGCTAGATCCACTCAGGGAAGAAGCGGAAACACCATATATTTT
v_call: TRBV20-1
clone_size: few
d_call: .
j_call: TRBJ1-3

cdr3_aa: CASKVRANTGELFF
cdr3_nt: TGTGCCAGCAAAGTACGGGCGAACACCGGGGAGCTGTTTTTT
v_call: TRBV6-2/TRBV6-3
clone_size: few
d_call: .
j_call: TRBJ2-2

cdr3_aa: CASTPSGGTGELFF
cdr3_nt: TGTGCCAGCACCCCTAGCGGGGGTACCGGGGAGCTGTTTTTT
v_call: TRBV7-3
clone_size: many
d_call: TRBD2
j_call: TRBJ2-2

cdr3_aa: CASSFSEQDRNYGYTF
cdr3_nt: TGTGCCAGCAGCTTTTCCGAACAGGACAGGAACTATGGCTACACCTTC
v_call: TRBV7-8
clone_size: .
d_call: TRBD1
j_call: TRBJ1-2

cdr3_aa: CASSLIRGGEKLFF
cdr3_nt: TGTGCCAGCAGTTTAATCAGAGGCGGGGAAAAACTGTTTTTT
v_call: TRBV28
clone_size: .
d_call: .
j_call: TRBJ1-4

cdr3_aa: CSAPAVAGVQETQYF
cdr3_nt: TGCAGTGCCCCGGCGGTAGCGGGAGTCCAAGAGACCCAGTACTTC
v_call: TRBV20-1
clone_size: .
d_call: TRBD2
j_call: TRBJ2-5

cdr3_aa: CASSQAGQTHEAFF
cdr3_nt: TGTGCCAGCAGCCAAGCCGGGCAGACTCACGAAGCTTTCTTT
v_call: TRBV3-1
clone_size: .
d_call: .
j_call: TRBJ1-1

cdr3_aa: CAISDRRTSGQEETQYF
cdr3_nt: TGTGCCATCAGTGACCGCCGGACTAGCGGGCAAGAGGAGACCCAGTACTTC
v_call: TRBV10-3
clone_size: .
d_call: TRBD2
j_call: TRBJ2-5

cdr3_aa: CASSPGPSSEQYF
cdr3_nt: TGTGCCAGCTCACCAGGGCCCTCAAGCGAGCAGTACTTC
v_call: TRBV7-2
clone_size: .
d_call: .
j_call: TRBJ2-7

cdr3_aa: CASSEASNQPQHF
cdr3_nt: TGTGCCAGCAGCGAGGCGAGCAATCAGCCCCAGCATTTT
v_call: TRBV7-9
clone_size: many
d_call: .
j_call: TRBJ1-5

cdr3_aa: CAISDRFQAFF
cdr3_nt: TGTGCCATCAGTGATCGGTTCCAAGCTTTCTTT
v_call: TRBV10-3
clone_size: once
d_call: .
j_call: TRBJ1-1

cdr3_aa: CASSVETGAFEYF
cdr3_nt: TGTGCCAGCAGCGTAGAGACAGGGGCTTTTGAGTACTTC
v_call: TRBV2
clone_size: many
d_call: TRBD1
j_call: TRBJ2-7

cdr3_aa: CASGTGWEAFF
cdr3_nt: TGTGCCAGCGGAACGGGGTGGGAAGCTTTCTTT
v_call: TRBV2
clone_size: many
d_call: .
j_call: TRBJ1-1

cdr3_aa: CASRSAWGQPQHF
cdr3_nt: TGTGCCAGCAGATCAGCCTGGGGTCAGCCCCAGCATTTT
v_call: TRBV6-1
clone_size: .
d_call: .
j_call: TRBJ1-5

cdr3_aa: CASSFSGTSGSYEQYF
cdr3_nt: TGTGCCAGCAGCTTCTCCGGGACTAGCGGGAGCTACGAGCAGTACTTC
v_call: TRBV11-2
clone_size: .
d_call: TRBD2
j_call: TRBJ2-7

cdr3_aa: CASTSKRDEQFF
cdr3_nt: TGTGCCAGCACCTCTAAACGCGATGAGCAGTTCTTC
v_call: TRBV7-9
clone_size: .
d_call: .
j_call: TRBJ2-1

cdr3_aa: CASSLARAQAGELFF
cdr3_nt: TGTGCCAGCAGCTTAGCAAGGGCGCAGGCCGGGGAGCTGTTTTTT
v_call: TRBV7-6
clone_size: .
d_call: .
j_call: TRBJ2-2

cdr3_aa: CASSLEGTPDSGNTIYF
cdr3_nt: TGCGCCAGCAGCTTGGAGGGCACACCCGACTCTGGAAACACCATATATTTT
v_call: TRBV5-1
clone_size: .
d_call: .
j_call: TRBJ1-3

cdr3_aa: CAIMSPGRNSGNTIYF
cdr3_nt: TGTGCCATCATGTCTCCCGGCCGAAACTCTGGAAACACCATATATTTT
v_call: TRBV10-3
clone_size: many
d_call: .
j_call: TRBJ1-3

cdr3_aa: CASSQHLLAGSTDTQYF
cdr3_nt: TGTGCCAGCAGCCAACACCTACTAGCGGGGAGCACAGATACGCAGTATTTT
v_call: TRBV2
clone_size: .
d_call: TRBD2
j_call: TRBJ2-3

cdr3_aa: CATSGGGAPGANVLTF
cdr3_nt: TGTGCCACCAGTGGAGGGGGCGCTCCTGGGGCCAACGTCCTGACTTTC
v_call: TRBV24-1
clone_size: many
d_call: TRBD1
j_call: TRBJ2-6

cdr3_aa: CATAAKVGDRNQETQYF
cdr3_nt: TGTGCCACTGCGGCTAAGGTAGGGGACAGGAACCAAGAGACCCAGTACTTC
v_call: TRBV24-1
clone_size: many
d_call: TRBD1
j_call: TRBJ2-5

cdr3_aa: CASSLRRDRGSGANVLTF
cdr3_nt: TGTGCCAGCAGCTTACGCCGGGACAGGGGATCGGGGGCCAACGTCCTGACTTTC
v_call: TRBV7-2
clone_size: .
d_call: TRBD1
j_call: TRBJ2-6

cdr3_aa: CASSLRKLGGNEKLFF
cdr3_nt: TGTGCCAGCAGCTTACGAAAGCTAGGGGGAAATGAAAAACTGTTTTTT
v_call: TRBV5-6
clone_size: .
d_call: .
j_call: TRBJ1-4

cdr3_aa: CASNGRGEAFF
cdr3_nt: TGTGCCAGTAATGGGAGAGGTGAAGCTTTCTTT
v_call: TRBV19
clone_size: many
d_call: .
j_call: TRBJ1-1

cdr3_aa: CATSRDLAEQYQETQYF
cdr3_nt: TGTGCCACCAGCAGAGATTTAGCGGAACAGTATCAAGAGACCCAGTACTTC
v_call: TRBV15
clone_size: .
d_call: .
j_call: TRBJ2-5

cdr3_aa: CASAQDVYNQPQHF
cdr3_nt: TGTGCCAGCGCACAGGACGTATACAATCAGCCCCAGCATTTT
v_call: TRBV4-2
clone_size: few
d_call: .
j_call: TRBJ1-5

cdr3_aa: CSVVRPPGDYGYTF
cdr3_nt: TGCAGCGTTGTCCGACCTCCGGGGGATTATGGCTACACCTTC
v_call: TRBV29-1
clone_size: .
d_call: .
j_call: TRBJ1-2

cdr3_aa: CASSEARLAGGGEQYF
cdr3_nt: TGTGCCAGCAGTGAAGCGAGACTAGCGGGAGGTGGGGAGCAGTACTTC
v_call: TRBV2
clone_size: many
d_call: TRBD2
j_call: TRBJ2-7

cdr3_aa: CASSSTNLAGFGTQYF
cdr3_nt: TGTGCCAGCAGCTCCACCAATTTGGCAGGGTTCGGGACCCAGTACTTC
v_call: TRBV5-5
clone_size: .
d_call: .
j_call: TRBJ2-5

cdr3_aa: CASSSGPWSPLHF
cdr3_nt: TGTGCCAGCAGCTCTGGCCCGTGGTCACCCCTCCACTTT
v_call: TRBV7-8
clone_size: many
d_call: .
j_call: TRBJ1-6

cdr3_aa: CASSYGLAGLSYEQYF
cdr3_nt: TGTGCCAGCAGCTACGGACTAGCGGGATTGTCCTACGAGCAGTACTTC
v_call: TRBV7-2
clone_size: few
d_call: TRBD2
j_call: TRBJ2-7

cdr3_aa: CASSGEFRTQYF
cdr3_nt: TGTGCCAGTAGTGGAGAGTTCAGGACCCAGTACTTC
v_call: TRBV19
clone_size: many
d_call: .
j_call: TRBJ2-5

cdr3_aa: CAWSVGQVYGYTF
cdr3_nt: TGTGCCTGGAGTGTAGGGCAGGTCTATGGCTACACCTTC
v_call: TRBV30
clone_size: .
d_call: .
j_call: TRBJ1-2

cdr3_aa: CASSLAKGLGEQYF
cdr3_nt: TGTGCCAGCAGCTTAGCTAAGGGCCTTGGCGAGCAGTACTTC
v_call: TRBV7-2
clone_size: many
d_call: .
j_call: TRBJ2-7

cdr3_aa: CASTVLTGDNQETQYF
cdr3_nt: TGTGCCAGCACCGTACTCACGGGGGACAATCAAGAGACCCAGTACTTC
v_call: TRBV7-9
clone_size: many
d_call: .
j_call: TRBJ2-5

cdr3_aa: CAISESTGVGGQPQHF
cdr3_nt: TGTGCCATCAGTGAGTCGACAGGGGTGGGTGGTCAGCCCCAGCATTTT
v_call: TRBV10-3
clone_size: few
d_call: TRBD1
j_call: TRBJ1-5

cdr3_aa: CASRLAGSEAFF
cdr3_nt: TGTGCCAGCCGACTGGCGGGGAGTGAAGCTTTCTTT
v_call: TRBV12-3/TRBV12-4
clone_size: .
d_call: .
j_call: TRBJ1-1

cdr3_aa: CASSPSLGETQYF
cdr3_nt: TGTGCCAGCAGTCCTAGCCTGGGAGAGACCCAGTACTTC
v_call: TRBV12-3/TRBV12-4
clone_size: many
d_call: .
j_call: TRBJ2-5

cdr3_aa: CSVGGGKGYTF
cdr3_nt: TGCAGCGTTGGTGGGGGAAAGGGCTACACCTTC
v_call: TRBV29-1
clone_size: .
d_call: .
j_call: TRBJ1-2

cdr3_aa: CASRRTGGLPEAFF
cdr3_nt: TGTGCCAGCAGGAGGACAGGGGGCCTTCCTGAAGCTTTCTTT
v_call: TRBV2
clone_size: many
d_call: TRBD1
j_call: TRBJ1-1

cdr3_aa: CASSSGQGWPQPQHF
cdr3_nt: TGTGCCAGCAGCTCAGGACAGGGGTGGCCGCAGCCCCAGCATTTT
v_call: TRBV7-9
clone_size: .
d_call: TRBD1
j_call: TRBJ1-5

cdr3_aa: CASSPSRGYTDTQYF
cdr3_nt: TGTGCCAGCAGTCCCTCCAGGGGATACACAGATACGCAGTATTTT
v_call: TRBV2
clone_size: .
d_call: .
j_call: TRBJ2-3

cdr3_aa: CASSQDFSAREKLFF
cdr3_nt: TGTGCCAGCAGCCAGGACTTCTCGGCACGGGAAAAACTGTTTTTT
v_call: TRBV6-5
clone_size: .
d_call: .
j_call: TRBJ1-4

cdr3_aa: CASSYRLAGGETQYF
cdr3_nt: TGTGCCAGCAGTTATCGACTAGCGGGGGGAGAGACCCAGTACTTC
v_call: TRBV6-2/TRBV6-3
clone_size: many
d_call: TRBD2
j_call: TRBJ2-5

cdr3_aa: CASSPRTARQGHTF
cdr3_nt: TGTGCCAGCAGCCCCCGGACAGCCCGACAAGGCCACACCTTC
v_call: TRBV7-2
clone_size: .
d_call: .
j_call: TRBJ1-2